This T cell receptor beta chain derives from a study of stem cell transplantation in POMP-related autoinflammatory disease. The overall study: Through one year post-transplant, neutrophils and platelets were 100% of graft donor origin.

The table came from immunoSEQ multiplex PCR; TCRdb's copy has only in-frame clones and leaves some out. The sample contains some 68,000 clones, approximately 90% of which appear only once. The CDR3 is 15 amino acids. Germline values: CDR1 MNHEY, CDR2 SMNVEV (reference sequence). The V and J ends lost 4 bases and 4 bases, in that order; junction bases with no gene match: 7. The V call is TRBV27, the J call TRBJ2-1; TRBD2 matches 7 bases. The sample was CD4+ T cells from PBMCs, taken after stem cell transplantation. The receptor was derived from a human patient with POMP-related autoinflammation and immune dysregulation (PRAID). The graft donor may have given rise to some T cells. CDR3 loop: CASSSRGRGYNEQFF. In nucleotides, the CDR3 is TGTGCCAGCAGTTCCCGAGGGAGGGGTTACAATGAGCAGTTCTTC.